This TCR beta chain was recovered during a study of blood T cells in healthy people across ages. Sample-barcoded 5' priming and a J-beta primer mix drove a second PCR of roughly 7 to 11 cycles. From the 5' RACE reads, TCRdb called clonotypes with MiXCR, one entry per CDR3 protein. Found here are around 520,000 distinct CDR3 sequences, roughly a quarter of them singletons; the top ten hold 3.6%. This CDR3 is 14 amino acids long. Deletions cut 2 bases from V and 8 bases from J, with 15 bases between. The germline V gene has CDR1 SGHTA and CDR2 FQGNSA. Donors each provided roughly 10 milliliters of peripheral blood. Details on this clonotype: The CDR3 carries no conserved terminal phenylalanine or tryptophan, so it likely arises from a read error.

These same data were also listed under a study on T cells of mothers and their children. That report adds: The entire RNA extract went into cDNA synthesis at 1.5 ug per 15 ul. Each mother yielded more than 9 million TCR beta CDR3 reads. Each child yielded several million reads.

This clonotype originated in a boy aged 2 to 10 in good health. This rearrangement joins TRBV7-2 to TRBJ1-2, with D possibly TRBD1 on 6 matching bases. Sequences were obtained from blood. In nucleotides, the CDR3 is TGTGCCAGCAGCTTATATGGCAGGGGTCGAGGCTACACCCTC. It codes for CASSLYGRGRGYTL.